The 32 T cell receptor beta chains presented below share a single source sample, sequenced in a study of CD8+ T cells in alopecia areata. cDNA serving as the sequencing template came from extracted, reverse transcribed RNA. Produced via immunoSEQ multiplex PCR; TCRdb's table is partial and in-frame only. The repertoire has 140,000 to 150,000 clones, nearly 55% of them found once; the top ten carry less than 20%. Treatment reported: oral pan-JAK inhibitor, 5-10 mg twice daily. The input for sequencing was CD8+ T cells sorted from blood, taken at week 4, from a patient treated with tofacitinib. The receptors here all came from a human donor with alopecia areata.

The CDR3 DNA reads TGCGCCAGCAGCTTGGGCCGGGACAGTAACAATGAGCAGTTCTTC. It yields the protein CASSLGRDSNNEQFF. The V call is TRBV5-1, the J call TRBJ2-1; 7 bases map to TRBD1. J gave up 5 bases and V 0 bases, and 5 bases lay outside the gene matches. Germline lookup yields CDR1 SGHRS and CDR2 YFSETQ. This CDR3 has 15 residues.

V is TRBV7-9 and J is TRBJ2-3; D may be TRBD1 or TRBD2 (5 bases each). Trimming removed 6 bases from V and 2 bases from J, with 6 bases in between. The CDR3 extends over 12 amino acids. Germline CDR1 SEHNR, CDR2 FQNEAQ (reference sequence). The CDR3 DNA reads TGTGCCAGCAGGGGGGTCACAGATACGCAGTATTTT. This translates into CASRGVTDTQYF.

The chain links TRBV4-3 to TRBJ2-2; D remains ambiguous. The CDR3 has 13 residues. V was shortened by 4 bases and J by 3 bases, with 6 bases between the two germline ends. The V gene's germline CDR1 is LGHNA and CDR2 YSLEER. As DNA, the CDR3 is TGCGCCAGCAGCCCTACAGACACCGGGGAGCTGTTTTTT. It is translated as CASSPTDTGELFF.

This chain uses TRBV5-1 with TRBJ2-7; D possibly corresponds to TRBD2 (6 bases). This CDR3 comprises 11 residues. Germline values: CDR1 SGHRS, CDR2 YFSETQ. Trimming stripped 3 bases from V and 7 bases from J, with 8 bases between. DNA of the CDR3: TGCGCCAGCAGCTCTGGGGGGGAGCAGTACTTC. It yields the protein CASSSGGEQYF.

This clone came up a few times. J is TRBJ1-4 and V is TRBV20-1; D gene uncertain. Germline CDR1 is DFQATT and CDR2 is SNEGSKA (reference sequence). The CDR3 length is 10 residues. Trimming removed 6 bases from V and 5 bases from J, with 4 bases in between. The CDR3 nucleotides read TGCAGTGCCACGAATGAAAAACTGTTTTTT. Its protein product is CSATNEKLFF.

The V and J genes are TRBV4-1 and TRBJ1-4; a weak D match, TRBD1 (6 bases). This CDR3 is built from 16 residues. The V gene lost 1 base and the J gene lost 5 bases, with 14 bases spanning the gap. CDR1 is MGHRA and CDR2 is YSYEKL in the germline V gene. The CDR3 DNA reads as TGCGCCAGCAGCCAAGCGCCGACGGGGGGCAATGAAAAACTGTTTTTT. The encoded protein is CASSQAPTGGNEKLFF.

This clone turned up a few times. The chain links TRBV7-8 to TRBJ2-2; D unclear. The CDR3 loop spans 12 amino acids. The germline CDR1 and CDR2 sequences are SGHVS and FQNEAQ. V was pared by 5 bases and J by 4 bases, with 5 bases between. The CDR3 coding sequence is TGTGCCAGCAGCCATCTCACCGGGGAGCTGTTTTTT. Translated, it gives CASSHLTGELFF.

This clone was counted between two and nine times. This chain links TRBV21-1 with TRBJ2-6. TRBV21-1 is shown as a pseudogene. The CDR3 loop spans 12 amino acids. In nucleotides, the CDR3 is TGTGCCAGCAATCACGGGGCCAACGTCCTGACTTTC. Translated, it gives CASNHGANVLTF.

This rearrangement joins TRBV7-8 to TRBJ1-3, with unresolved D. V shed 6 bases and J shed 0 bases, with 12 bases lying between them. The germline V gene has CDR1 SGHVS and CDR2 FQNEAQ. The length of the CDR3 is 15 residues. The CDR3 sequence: CASRDHPSSGNTIYF. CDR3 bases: TGTGCCAGCAGAGATCATCCCTCCTCTGGAAACACCATATATTTT.

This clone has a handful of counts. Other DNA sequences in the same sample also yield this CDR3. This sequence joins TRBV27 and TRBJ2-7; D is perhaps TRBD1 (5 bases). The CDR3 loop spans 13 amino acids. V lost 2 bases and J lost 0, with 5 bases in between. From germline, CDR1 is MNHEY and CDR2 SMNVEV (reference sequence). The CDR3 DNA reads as TGTGCCAGCAGTTTAGACAGCTCCTACGAGCAGTACTTC. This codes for CASSLDSSYEQYF.

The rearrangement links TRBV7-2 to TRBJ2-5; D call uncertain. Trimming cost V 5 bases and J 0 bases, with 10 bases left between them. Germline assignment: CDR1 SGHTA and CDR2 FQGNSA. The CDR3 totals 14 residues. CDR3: CASSPRNNQETQYF. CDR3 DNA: TGTGCCAGCAGCCCCCGGAACAACCAAGAGACCCAGTACTTC.

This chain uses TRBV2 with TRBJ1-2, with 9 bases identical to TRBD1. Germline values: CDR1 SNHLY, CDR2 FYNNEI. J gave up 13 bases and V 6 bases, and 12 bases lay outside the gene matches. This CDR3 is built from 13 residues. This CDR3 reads CASRGQGIKDLTF. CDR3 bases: TGTGCCAGCAGAGGACAGGGGATAAAGGATCTCACCTTC.

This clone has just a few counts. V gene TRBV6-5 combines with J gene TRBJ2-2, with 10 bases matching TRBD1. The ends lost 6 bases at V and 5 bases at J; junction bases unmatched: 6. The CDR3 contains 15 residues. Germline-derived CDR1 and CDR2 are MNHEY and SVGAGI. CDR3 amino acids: CASSSGTGETGELFF. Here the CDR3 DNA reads TGTGCCAGCAGCTCCGGGACAGGGGAAACCGGGGAGCTGTTTTTT.

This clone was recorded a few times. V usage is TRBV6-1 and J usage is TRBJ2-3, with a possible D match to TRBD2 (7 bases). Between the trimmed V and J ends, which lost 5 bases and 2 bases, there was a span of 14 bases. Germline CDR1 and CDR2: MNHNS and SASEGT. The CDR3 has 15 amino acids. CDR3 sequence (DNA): TGTGCCAGCAGTCGGGGGCTAGCGGCCACAGATACGCAGTATTTT. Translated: CASSRGLAATDTQYF.

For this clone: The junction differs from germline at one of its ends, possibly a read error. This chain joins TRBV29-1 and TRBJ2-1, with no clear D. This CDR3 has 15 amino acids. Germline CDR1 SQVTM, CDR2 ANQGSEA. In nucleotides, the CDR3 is TGCAGCGTGGAAGTGGGCAATTTGGGGATGAATGAGCAGTTCTTC. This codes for CSVEVGNLGMNEQFF.

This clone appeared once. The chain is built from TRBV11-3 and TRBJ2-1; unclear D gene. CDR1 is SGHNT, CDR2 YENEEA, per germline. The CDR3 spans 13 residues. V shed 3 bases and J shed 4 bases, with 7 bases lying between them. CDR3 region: CASSFRPYNEQFF. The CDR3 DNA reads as TGTGCCAGCAGCTTTAGACCTTACAATGAGCAGTTCTTC.

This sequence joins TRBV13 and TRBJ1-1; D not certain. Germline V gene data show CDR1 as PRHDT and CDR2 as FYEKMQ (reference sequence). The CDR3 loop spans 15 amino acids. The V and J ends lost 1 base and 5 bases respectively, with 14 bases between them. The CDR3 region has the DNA TGTGCCAGCAGCTTAGAATCCGGGAGAGGGACTGAAGCTTTCTTT. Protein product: CASSLESGRGTEAFF.

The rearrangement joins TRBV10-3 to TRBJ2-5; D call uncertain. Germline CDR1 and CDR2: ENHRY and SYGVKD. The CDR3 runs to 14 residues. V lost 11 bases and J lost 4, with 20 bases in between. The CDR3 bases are TGTGCCCTCCCTAGGGCAGGCGGATCAGAGACCCAGTACTTC. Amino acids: CALPRAGGSETQYF.

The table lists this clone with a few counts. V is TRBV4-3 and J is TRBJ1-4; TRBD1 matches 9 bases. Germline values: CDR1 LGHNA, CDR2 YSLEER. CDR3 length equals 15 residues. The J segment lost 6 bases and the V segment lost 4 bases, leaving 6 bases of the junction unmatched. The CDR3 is CASSPSGQGYEKLFF. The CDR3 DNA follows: TGCGCCAGCAGCCCTTCGGGACAGGGTTATGAAAAACTGTTTTTT.

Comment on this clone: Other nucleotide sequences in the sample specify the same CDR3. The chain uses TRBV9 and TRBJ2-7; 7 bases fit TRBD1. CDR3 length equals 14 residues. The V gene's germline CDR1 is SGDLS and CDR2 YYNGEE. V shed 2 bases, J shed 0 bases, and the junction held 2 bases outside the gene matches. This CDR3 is CASSVGDSSYEQYF. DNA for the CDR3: TGTGCCAGCAGCGTCGGGGACAGCTCCTACGAGCAGTACTTC.

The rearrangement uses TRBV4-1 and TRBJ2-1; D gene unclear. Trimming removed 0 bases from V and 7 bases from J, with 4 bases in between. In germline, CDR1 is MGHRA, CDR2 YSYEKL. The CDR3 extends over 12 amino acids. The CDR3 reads CASSQEVNEQFF. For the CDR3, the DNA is TGCGCCAGCAGCCAAGAGGTTAATGAGCAGTTCTTC.

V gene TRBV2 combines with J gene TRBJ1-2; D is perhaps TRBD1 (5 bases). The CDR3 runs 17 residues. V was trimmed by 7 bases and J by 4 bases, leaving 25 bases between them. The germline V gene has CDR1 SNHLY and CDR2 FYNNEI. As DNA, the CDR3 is TGTGCCAGCATGGCCCGGGACCGCGGACTTGGTAGCTATGGCTACACCTTC. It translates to CASMARDRGLGSYGYTF.

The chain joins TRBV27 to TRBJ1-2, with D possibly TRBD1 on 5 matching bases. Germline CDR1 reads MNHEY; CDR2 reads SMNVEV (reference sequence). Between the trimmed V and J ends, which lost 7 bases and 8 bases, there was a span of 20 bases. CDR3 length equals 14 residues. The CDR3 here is CASTPGPLGFGYTF. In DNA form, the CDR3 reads TGTGCCAGCACCCCGGGGCCCCTGGGATTCGGCTACACCTTC.

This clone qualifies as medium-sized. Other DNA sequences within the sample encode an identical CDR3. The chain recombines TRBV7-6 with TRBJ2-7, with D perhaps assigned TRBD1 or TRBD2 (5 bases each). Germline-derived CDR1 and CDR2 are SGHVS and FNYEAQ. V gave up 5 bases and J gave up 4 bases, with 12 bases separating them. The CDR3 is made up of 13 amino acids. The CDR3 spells CASSPGPNYEQYF. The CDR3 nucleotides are TGTGCCAGCAGCCCGGGACCTAATTACGAGCAGTACTTC.

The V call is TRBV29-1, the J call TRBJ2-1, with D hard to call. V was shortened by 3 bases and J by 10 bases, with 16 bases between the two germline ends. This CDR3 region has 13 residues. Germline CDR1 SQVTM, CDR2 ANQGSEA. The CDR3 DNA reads TGCAGCGTTGATGGTGGGGATTTACCCGAGCAGTTCTTC. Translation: CSVDGGDLPEQFF.

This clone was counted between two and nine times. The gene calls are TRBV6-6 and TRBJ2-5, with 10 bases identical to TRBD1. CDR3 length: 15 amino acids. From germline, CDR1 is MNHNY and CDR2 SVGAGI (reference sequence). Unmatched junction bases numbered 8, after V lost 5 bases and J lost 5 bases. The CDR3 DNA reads TGTGCCAGCAGTCCCGGGACAGGGGATGTGGAGACCCAGTACTTC. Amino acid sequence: CASSPGTGDVETQYF.

CDR3 residues: CASSQEWAVPSTNEKLFF. Here the CDR3 DNA reads TGCGCCAGCAGCCAAGAATGGGCGGTGCCGTCAACTAATGAAAAACTGTTTTTT. V is TRBV4-3 and J is TRBJ1-4; D remains ambiguous. CDR1 LGHNA and CDR2 YSLEER come from the germline V gene. V was trimmed by 0 bases and J by 0 bases, leaving 14 bases between them. This CDR3 has 18 residues.

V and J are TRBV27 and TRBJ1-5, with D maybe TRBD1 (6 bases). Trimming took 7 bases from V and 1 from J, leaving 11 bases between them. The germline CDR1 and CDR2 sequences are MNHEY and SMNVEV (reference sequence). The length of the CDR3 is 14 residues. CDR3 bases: TGTGCCAGCACAGAAACAGGGAGCAATCAGCCCCAGCATTTT. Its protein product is CASTETGSNQPQHF.

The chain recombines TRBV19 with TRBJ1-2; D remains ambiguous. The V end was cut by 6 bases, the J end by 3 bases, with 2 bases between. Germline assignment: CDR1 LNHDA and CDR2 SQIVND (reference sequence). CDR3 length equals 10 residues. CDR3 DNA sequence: TGTGCCAGTAGGGACTATGGCTACACCTTC. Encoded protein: CASRDYGYTF.

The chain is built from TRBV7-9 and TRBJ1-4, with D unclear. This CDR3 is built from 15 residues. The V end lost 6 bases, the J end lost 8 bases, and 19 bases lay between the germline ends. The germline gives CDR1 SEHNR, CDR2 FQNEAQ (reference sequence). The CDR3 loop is CASSKTGAVTEKLFF. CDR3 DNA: TGTGCCAGCAGTAAAACGGGAGCTGTTACCGAAAAACTGTTTTTT. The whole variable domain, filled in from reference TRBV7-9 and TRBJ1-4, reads DTGVSQNPRHKITKRGQNVTFRCDPISEHNRLYWYRQTLGQGPEFLTYFQNEAQLEKSRLLSDRFSAERPKGSFSTLEIQRTEQGDSAMYLCASSKTGAVTEKLFFGSGTQLSVL.

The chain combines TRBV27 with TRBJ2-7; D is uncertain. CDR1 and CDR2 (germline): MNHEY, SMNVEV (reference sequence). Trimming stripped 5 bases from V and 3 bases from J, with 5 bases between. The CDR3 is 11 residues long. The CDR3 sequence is CASSSYYEQYF. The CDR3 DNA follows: TGTGCCAGCAGTAGCTACTACGAGCAGTACTTC.

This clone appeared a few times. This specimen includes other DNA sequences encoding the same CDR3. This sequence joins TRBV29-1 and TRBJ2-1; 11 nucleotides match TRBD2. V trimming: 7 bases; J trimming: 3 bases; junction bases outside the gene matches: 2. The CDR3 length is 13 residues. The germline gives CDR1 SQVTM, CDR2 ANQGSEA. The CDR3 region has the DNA TGCAGCGCTAGCGGGGGGAGCTACAATGAGCAGTTCTTC. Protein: CSASGGSYNEQFF.